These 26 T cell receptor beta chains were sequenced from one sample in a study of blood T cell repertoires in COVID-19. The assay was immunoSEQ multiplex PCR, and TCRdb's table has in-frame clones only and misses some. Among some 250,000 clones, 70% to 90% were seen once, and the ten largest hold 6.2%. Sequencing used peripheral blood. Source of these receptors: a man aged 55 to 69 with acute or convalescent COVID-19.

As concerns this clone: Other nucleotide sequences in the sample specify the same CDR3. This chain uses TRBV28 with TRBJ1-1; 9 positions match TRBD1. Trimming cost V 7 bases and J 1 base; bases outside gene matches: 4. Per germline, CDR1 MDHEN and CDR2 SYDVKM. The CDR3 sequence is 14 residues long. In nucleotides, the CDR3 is TGTGCCAGCATAAGACAGGGGGGGAACACTGAAGCTTTCTTT. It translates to CASIRQGGNTEAFF.

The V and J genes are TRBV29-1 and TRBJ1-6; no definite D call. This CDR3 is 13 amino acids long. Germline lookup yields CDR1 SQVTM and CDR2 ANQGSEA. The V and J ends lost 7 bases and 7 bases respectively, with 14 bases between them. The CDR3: CSACFSGNSPLHF. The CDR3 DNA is TGCAGCGCCTGCTTTTCGGGGAATTCACCCCTCCACTTT.

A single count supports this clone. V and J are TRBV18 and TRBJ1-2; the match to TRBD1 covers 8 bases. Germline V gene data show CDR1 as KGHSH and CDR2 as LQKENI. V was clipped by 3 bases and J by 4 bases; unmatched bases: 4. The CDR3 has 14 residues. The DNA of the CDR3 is TGTGCCAGCTCACCGGGACAGGCGGGCTATGGCTACACCTTC. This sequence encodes CASSPGQAGYGYTF.

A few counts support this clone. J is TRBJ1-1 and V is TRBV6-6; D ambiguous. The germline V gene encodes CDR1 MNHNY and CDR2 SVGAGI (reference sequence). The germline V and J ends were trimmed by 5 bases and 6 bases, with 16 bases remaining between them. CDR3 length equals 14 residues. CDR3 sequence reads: CASSPLRGSAEAFF. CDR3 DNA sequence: TGTGCCAGCAGTCCCCTCCGGGGATCCGCTGAAGCTTTCTTT.

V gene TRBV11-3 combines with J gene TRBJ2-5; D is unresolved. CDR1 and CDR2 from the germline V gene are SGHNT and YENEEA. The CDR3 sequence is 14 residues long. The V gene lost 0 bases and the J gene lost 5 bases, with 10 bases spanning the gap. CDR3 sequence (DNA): TGTGCCAGCAGCTTAGACGCAGTTTCGGAGACCCAGTACTTC. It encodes CASSLDAVSETQYF.

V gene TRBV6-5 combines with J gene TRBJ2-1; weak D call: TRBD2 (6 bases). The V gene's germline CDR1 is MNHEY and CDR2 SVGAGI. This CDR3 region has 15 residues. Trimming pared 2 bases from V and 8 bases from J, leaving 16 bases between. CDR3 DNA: TGTGCCAGCAGTTACGTCGGGGGAGAAAGGGATGAGCAGTTCTTC. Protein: CASSYVGGERDEQFF.

CDR3 sequence reads: CASSVAPLAETQYF. The CDR3, as DNA: TGTGCCAGCAGCGTAGCCCCCTTAGCTGAGACCCAGTACTTC. The V and J genes are TRBV9 and TRBJ2-5; D ambiguous. From germline, CDR1 is SGDLS and CDR2 YYNGEE. Trimming removed 0 bases at V and 5 bases at J, with 11 bases between. The CDR3 has 14 amino acids.

The CDR3 DNA sequence: TGTGCCAGCAGCTCCGGGGGCGGGAGGGCCTCAGACAATGAGCAGTTCTTC. Residues: CASSSGGGRASDNEQFF. The chain recombines TRBV5-8 with TRBJ2-1; 9 bases line up with TRBD2. The CDR3 is 17 amino acids. Germline CDR1 reads SGHTS; CDR2 reads YDEGEE. V gave up 3 bases and J gave up 5 bases; unmatched junction bases: 12.

The CDR3 DNA reads TGTGCCAGCAGCTTACAAAACTATGGCTACACCTTC. This encodes CASSLQNYGYTF. This chain links TRBV7-2 with TRBJ1-2; no firm D call. Trimming pared 2 bases from V and 2 bases from J, leaving 3 bases between. This CDR3 region has 12 residues. Germline V gives CDR1 SGHTA, CDR2 FQGNSA. Using reference TRBV7-2 and TRBJ1-2 for the parts outside the CDR3, the full variable domain is GAGVSQSPSNKVTEKGKDVELRCDPISGHTALYWYRQSLGQGLEFLIYFQGNSAPDKSGLPSDRFSAERTGGSVSTLTIQRTQQEDSAVYLCASSLQNYGYTFGSGTRLTVV.

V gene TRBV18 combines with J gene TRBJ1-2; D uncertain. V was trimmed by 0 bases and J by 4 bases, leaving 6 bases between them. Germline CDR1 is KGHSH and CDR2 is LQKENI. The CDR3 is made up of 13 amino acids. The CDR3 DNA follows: TGTGCCAGCTCACCACCGGTAGCCTATGGCTACACCTTC. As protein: CASSPPVAYGYTF.

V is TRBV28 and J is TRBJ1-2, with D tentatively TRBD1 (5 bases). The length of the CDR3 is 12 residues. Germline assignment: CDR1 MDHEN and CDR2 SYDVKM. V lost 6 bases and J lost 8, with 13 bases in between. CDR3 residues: CASRDIGAGYTF. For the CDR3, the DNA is TGTGCCAGCAGAGACATTGGGGCCGGCTACACCTTC.

The CDR3 DNA is TGCGCCAGCAGTGAGAGCGACAGGGTCCCCTTTGAAGCTTTCTTT. Encoded protein: CASSESDRVPFEAFF. The chain links TRBV10-2 to TRBJ1-1; 7 positions agree with TRBD1. This CDR3 is 15 amino acids long. The V gene's germline CDR1 is WSHSY and CDR2 SAAADI. Trimming took 2 bases from V and 7 from J; bases not matched to a gene: 10.

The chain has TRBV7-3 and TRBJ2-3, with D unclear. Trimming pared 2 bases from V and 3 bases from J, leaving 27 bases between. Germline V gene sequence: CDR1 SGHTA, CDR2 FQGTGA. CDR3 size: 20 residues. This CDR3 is CASSLLPSLAGRSPTDTQYF. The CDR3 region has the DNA TGTGCCAGCAGCTTATTGCCGTCGCTGGCAGGTCGAAGTCCGACAGATACGCAGTATTTT.

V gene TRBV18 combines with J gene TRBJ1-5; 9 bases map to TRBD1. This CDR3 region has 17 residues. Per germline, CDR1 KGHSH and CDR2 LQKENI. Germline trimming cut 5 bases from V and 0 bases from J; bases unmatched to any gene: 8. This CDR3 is CASSSSGTGLSNQPQHF. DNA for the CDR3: TGTGCCAGCTCATCCTCCGGGACAGGGCTTAGCAATCAGCCCCAGCATTTT.

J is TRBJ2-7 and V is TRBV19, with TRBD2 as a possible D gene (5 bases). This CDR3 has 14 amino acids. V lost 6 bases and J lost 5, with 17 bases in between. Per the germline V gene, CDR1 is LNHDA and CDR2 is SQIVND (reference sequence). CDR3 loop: CASSQNRDRDEQYF. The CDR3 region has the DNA TGTGCCAGTAGCCAGAACCGGGATCGGGACGAGCAGTACTTC.

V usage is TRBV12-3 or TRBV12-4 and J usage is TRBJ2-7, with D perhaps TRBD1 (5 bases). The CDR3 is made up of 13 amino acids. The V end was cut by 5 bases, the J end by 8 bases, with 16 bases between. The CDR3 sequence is CASSRATLGQQYF. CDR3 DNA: TGTGCCAGCAGTCGCGCGACCCTGGGGCAGCAGTACTTC.

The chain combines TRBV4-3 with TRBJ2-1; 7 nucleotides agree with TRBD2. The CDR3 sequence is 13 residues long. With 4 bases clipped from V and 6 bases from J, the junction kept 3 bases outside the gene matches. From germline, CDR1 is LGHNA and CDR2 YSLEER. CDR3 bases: TGCGCCAGCAGCCTAGAGCGGGGCAATGAGCAGTTCTTC. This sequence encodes CASSLERGNEQFF.

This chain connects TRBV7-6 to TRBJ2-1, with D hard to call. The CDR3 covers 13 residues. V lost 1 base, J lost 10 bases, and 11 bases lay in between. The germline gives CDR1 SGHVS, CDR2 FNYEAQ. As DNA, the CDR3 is TGTGCCAGCAGCTTAGAAACTGCGAGGGAGCAGTTCTTC. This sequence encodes CASSLETAREQFF.

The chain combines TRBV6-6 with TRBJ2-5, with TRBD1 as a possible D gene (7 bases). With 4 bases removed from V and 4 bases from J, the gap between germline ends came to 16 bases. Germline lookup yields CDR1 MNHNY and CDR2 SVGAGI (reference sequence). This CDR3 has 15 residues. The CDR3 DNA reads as TGTGCCAGCAGTTTGGAGGGGGCCCAGGGAGAGACCCAGTACTTC. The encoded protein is CASSLEGAQGETQYF.

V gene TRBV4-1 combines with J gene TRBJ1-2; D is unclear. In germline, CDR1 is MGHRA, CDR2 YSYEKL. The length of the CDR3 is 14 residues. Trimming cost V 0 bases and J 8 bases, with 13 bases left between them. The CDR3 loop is CASSQDLRGEGYTF. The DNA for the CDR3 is TGCGCCAGCAGCCAAGATCTCCGCGGGGAAGGCTACACCTTC.

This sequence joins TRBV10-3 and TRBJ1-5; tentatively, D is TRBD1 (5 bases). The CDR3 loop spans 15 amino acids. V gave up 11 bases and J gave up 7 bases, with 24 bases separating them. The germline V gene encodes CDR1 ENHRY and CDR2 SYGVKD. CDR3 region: CAPSSRGRVQQPQHF. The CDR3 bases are TGTGCCCCTTCCTCAAGGGGCAGGGTACAGCAGCCCCAGCATTTT.

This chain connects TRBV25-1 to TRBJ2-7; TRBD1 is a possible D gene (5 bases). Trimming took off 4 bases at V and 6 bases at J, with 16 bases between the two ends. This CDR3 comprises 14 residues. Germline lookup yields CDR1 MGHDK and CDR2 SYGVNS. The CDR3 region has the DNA TGTGCCAGCAGTGGGGGCACAGGTCCCCGCGAGCAGTACTTC. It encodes CASSGGTGPREQYF.

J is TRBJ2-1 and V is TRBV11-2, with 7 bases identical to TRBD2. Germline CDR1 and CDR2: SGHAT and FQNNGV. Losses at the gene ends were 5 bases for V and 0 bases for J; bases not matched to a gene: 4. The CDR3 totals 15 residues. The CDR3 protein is CASSPSGISYNEQFF. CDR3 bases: TGTGCCAGCAGCCCGAGCGGGATCTCCTACAATGAGCAGTTCTTC.

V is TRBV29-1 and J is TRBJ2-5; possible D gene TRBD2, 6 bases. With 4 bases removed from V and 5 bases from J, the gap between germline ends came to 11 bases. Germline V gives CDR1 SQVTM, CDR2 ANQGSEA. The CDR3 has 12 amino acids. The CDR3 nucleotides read TGCAGCGTTGGGCGGAGCGGGGAGACCCAGTACTTC. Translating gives CSVGRSGETQYF.

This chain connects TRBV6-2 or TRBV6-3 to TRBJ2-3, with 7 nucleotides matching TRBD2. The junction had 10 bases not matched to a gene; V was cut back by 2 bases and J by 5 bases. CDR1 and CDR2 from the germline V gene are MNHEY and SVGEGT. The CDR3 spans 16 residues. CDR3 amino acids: CASSYPKSGGRDTQYF. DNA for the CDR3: TGTGCCAGCAGTTACCCTAAATCGGGGGGAAGAGATACGCAGTATTTT.

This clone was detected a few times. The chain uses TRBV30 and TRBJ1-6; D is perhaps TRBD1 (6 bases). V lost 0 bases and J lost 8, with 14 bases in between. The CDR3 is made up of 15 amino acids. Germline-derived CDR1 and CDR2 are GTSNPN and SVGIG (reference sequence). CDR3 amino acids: CAWSVRGGWDSPLHF. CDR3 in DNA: TGTGCCTGGAGTGTTAGGGGGGGCTGGGATTCACCCCTCCACTTT.